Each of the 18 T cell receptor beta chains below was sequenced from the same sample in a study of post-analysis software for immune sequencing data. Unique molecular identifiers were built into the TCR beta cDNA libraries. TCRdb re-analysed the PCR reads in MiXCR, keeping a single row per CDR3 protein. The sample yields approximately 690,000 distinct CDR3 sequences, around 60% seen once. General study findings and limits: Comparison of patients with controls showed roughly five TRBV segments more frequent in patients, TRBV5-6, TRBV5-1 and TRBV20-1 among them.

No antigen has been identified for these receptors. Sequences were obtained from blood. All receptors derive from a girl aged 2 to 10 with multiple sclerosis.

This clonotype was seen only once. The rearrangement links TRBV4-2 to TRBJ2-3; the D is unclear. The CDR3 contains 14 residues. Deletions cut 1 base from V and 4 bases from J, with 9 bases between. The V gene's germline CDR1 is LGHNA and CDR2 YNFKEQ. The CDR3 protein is CASSQGAHADTQYF. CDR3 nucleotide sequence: TGTGCCAGCAGCCAAGGGGCCCACGCAGATACGCAGTATTTT.

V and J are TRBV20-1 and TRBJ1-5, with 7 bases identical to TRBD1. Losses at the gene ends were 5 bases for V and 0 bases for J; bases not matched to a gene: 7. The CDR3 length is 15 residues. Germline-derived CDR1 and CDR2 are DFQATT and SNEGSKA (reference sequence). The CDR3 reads CSAYRGGDSNQPQHF. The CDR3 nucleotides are TGCAGTGCTTACAGGGGTGGGGATAGCAATCAGCCCCAGCATTTT.

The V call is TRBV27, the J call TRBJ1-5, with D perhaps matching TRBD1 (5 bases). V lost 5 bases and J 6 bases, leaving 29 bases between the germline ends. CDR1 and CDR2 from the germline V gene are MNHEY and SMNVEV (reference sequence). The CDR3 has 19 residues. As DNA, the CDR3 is TGTGCCAGCAGTGGGTTCACCGGGACCACCGGCCTCGGGGGTCAGCCCCAGCATTTT. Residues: CASSGFTGTTGLGGQPQHF.

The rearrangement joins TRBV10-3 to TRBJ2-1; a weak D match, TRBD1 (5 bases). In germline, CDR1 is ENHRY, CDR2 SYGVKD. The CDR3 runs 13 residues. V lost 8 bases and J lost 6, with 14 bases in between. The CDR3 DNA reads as TGTGCCATCTCCCAGGGCTTGGGCAATGAGCAGTTCTTC. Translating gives CAISQGLGNEQFF.

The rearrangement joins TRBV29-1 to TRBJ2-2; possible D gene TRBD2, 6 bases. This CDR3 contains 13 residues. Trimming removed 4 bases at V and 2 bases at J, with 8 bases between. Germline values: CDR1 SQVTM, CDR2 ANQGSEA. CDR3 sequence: CSVVAANTGELFF. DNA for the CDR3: TGCAGCGTTGTAGCGGCTAACACCGGGGAGCTGTTTTTT.

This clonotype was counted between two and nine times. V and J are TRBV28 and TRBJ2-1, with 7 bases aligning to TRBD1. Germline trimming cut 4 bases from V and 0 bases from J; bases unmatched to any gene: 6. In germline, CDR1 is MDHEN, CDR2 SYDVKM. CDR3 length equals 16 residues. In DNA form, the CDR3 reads TGTGCCAGCAGTTCCATCCGGGACAGCTCCTACAATGAGCAGTTCTTC. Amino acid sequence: CASSSIRDSSYNEQFF. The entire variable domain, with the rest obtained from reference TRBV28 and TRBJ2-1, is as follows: DVKVTQSSRYLVKRTGEKVFLECVQDMDHENMFWYRQDPGLGLRLIYFSYDVKMKEKGDIPEGYSVSREKKERFSLILESASTNQTSMYLCASSSIRDSSYNEQFFGPGTRLTVL.

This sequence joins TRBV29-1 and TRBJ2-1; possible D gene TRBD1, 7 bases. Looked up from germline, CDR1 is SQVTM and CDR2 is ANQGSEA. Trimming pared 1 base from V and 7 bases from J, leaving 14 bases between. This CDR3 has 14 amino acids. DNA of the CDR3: TGCAGCGTTGAAGGCAAGGGGGCGGGGAATGAGCAGTTCTTC. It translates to CSVEGKGAGNEQFF.

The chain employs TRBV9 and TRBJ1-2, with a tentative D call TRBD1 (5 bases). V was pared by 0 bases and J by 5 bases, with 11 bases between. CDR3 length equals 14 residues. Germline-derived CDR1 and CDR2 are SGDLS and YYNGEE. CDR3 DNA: TGTGCCAGCAGCGTAGGGCCAGGGCTGTATGGCTACACCTTC. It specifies CASSVGPGLYGYTF.

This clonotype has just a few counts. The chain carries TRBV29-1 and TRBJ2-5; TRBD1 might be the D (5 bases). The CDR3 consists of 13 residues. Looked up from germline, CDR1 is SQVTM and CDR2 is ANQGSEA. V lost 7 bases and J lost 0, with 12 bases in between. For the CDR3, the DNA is TGCAGCGCCCCCGGCAGGGACCAAGAGACCCAGTACTTC. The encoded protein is CSAPGRDQETQYF.

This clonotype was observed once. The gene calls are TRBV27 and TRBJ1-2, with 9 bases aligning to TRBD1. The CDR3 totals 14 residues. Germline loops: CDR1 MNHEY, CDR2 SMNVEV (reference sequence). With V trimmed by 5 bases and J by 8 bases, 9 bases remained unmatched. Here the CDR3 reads CASSPTGTGKGYTF. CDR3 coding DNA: TGTGCCAGCAGTCCCACCGGGACAGGGAAAGGCTACACCTTC.

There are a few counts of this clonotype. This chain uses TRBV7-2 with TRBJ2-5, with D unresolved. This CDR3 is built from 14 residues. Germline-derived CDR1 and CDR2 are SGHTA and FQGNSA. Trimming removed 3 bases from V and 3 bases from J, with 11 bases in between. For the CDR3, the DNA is TGTGCCAGCAGCTTGGGCCAGGCAAAAGAGACCCAGTACTTC. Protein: CASSLGQAKETQYF. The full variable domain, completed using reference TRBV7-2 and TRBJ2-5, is GAGVSQSPSNKVTEKGKDVELRCDPISGHTALYWYRQSLGQGLEFLIYFQGNSAPDKSGLPSDRFSAERTGGSVSTLTIQRTQQEDSAVYLCASSLGQAKETQYFGPGTRLLVL.

CDR3 region: CASSFGTGRLTF. As DNA, the CDR3 is TGTGCCAGCAGCTTCGGGACAGGTCGTCTCACCTTC. This chain connects TRBV7-3 to TRBJ1-2; 8 bases agree with TRBD1. The CDR3 totals 12 residues. Germline CDR1 is SGHTA and CDR2 is FQGTGA. V was pared by 3 bases and J by 13 bases, with 7 bases of the junction left unmatched.

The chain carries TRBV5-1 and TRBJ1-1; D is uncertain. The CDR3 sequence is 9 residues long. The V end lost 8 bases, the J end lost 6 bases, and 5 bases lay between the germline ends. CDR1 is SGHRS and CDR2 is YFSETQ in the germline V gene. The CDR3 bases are TGCGCCAGTCGGTCTGAAGCTTTCTTT. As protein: CASRSEAFF.

The CDR3 loop is CASSQGGVGGYTF. In nucleotides, the CDR3 is TGTGCCAGCAGCCAAGGGGGAGTTGGCGGCTACACCTTC. This sequence joins TRBV28 and TRBJ1-2, with a tentative D call TRBD1 (6 bases). The germline V and J ends were trimmed by 6 bases and 8 bases, with 16 bases remaining between them. The CDR3 totals 13 residues. The V gene's germline CDR1 is MDHEN and CDR2 SYDVKM.

CDR3 in amino acids: CASQQGPYNEQFF. For the CDR3, the DNA is TGTGCCAGTCAACAGGGTCCCTACAATGAGCAGTTCTTC. The chain employs TRBV5-5 and TRBJ2-1, with a possible D match to TRBD1 (6 bases). The germline CDR1 and CDR2 sequences are SGHKS and YYEKEE (reference sequence). V dropped 8 bases and J dropped 2 bases, with 11 bases sitting between them. This CDR3 is built from 13 residues.

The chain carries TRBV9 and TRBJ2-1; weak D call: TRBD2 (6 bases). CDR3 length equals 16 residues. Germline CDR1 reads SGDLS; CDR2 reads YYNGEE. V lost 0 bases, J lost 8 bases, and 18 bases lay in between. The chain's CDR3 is CASSVGVAVLNHEQFF. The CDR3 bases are TGTGCCAGCAGCGTAGGAGTAGCGGTATTGAACCATGAGCAGTTCTTC.

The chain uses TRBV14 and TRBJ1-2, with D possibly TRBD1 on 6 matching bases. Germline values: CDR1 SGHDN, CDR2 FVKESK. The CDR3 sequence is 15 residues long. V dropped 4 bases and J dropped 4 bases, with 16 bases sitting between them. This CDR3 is CASSLVVGGAYGYTF. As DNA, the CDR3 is TGTGCCAGCAGCCTCGTGGTAGGGGGGGCCTATGGCTACACCTTC.

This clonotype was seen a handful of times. The CDR3 DNA sequence: TGTGCCAGCAGCGTAGACAGTGCACGTAGCTCCTACAATGAGCAGTTCTTC. Translated: CASSVDSARSSYNEQFF. This chain links TRBV9 with TRBJ2-1; the D is unclear. Per germline, CDR1 SGDLS and CDR2 YYNGEE. V gave up 0 bases and J gave up 0 bases, with 13 bases separating them. CDR3 length equals 17 residues.